The entry that follows covers one T cell receptor (beta chain) sequence. This entry comes from a study of control samples from healthy donors and cancer patients. Profiling relied on immunoSEQ multiplex PCR, and the TCRdb table lists in-frame clones only, not all of them. The sample consists of about 140,000 clones, around 94% of them appearing once. This TCR was sampled from a man aged 40-55 years in good health. Sequencing was performed on blood.

This CDR3 is CASSQGGRTQYF. In DNA form, the CDR3 reads TGTGCCAGCAGCCAGGGAGGTCGGACCCAGTACTTC. The J gene is TRBJ2-5, the V gene TRBV11-2, with D tentatively TRBD2 (6 bases). Trimming pared 5 bases from V and 7 bases from J, leaving 11 bases between. This CDR3 spans 12 amino acids. Germline V lookup: CDR1 SGHAT, CDR2 FQNNGV.